A selection of T cell receptor beta chains follows, all from one sample in a study of blood T cell repertoires in COVID-19. Only in-frame clones appear in the TCRdb table, and some are missing; sequencing was by immunoSEQ multiplex PCR. The sample comprises about 78,000 clones, around 80% of which are singletons, and over 4.5% rests with the top ten. Sequenced sample: peripheral blood. The receptors shown here come from a man aged 60-69 years with active or convalescent COVID-19. Each CDR3 is given with its conserved first and last residue. The order of the fields is CDR3 DNA, CDR3 protein, V gene, CDR3 length, D gene, clone size, J gene. The D gene is left open where the match is weak. Clone size is shown for a subset of rows, as once, few, many or a class of expanded clone.

TGTGCCAGCAGTCCAACAGGGGTCGGTAATTCACCCCTCCACTTT,CASSPTGVGNSPLHF,TRBV6-5,15,TRBD1,-,TRBJ1-6
TGTGCCATCAGTGAGAGGCCTACTACGAACACTGAAGCTTTCTTT,CAISERPTTNTEAFF,TRBV10-3,15,-,-,TRBJ1-1
TGTGCCAGCTCACCGGCAACACAGAGCTCCTACAATGAGCAGTTCTTC,CASSPATQSSYNEQFF,TRBV18,16,-,-,TRBJ2-1
TGTGCCAGCAGTTACTCTAGTACAGACAGGCTTCCCTACGAGCAGTACTTC,CASSYSSTDRLPYEQYF,TRBV6-2/TRBV6-3,17,-,-,TRBJ2-7
TGTGCCAGCAGCTTGGGGGCGGGGGCAGATACGCAGTATTTT,CASSLGAGADTQYF,TRBV5-4,14,TRBD2,-,TRBJ2-3
TGTGCCTGGAGTACTGGGCAGGGGGGTATAGCCAAAAACATTCAGTACTTC,CAWSTGQGGIAKNIQYF,TRBV30,17,-,-,TRBJ2-4
TGTGCCAGCAGTGAACCAGTGGAGTATGGCTACACCTTC,CASSEPVEYGYTF,TRBV6-1,13,-,once,TRBJ1-2
TGTGCCAGCAGCCCGGCACTTGGACGGGGGACGACCGGGGAGCTGTTTTTT,CASSPALGRGTTGELFF,TRBV14,17,-,-,TRBJ2-2
TGCGCCAGCAGCCAAGGGACAGGGGTGGAATATGGCTACACCTTC,CASSQGTGVEYGYTF,TRBV4-3,15,TRBD1,-,TRBJ1-2
TGTGCCAGCAGCTCTGTAACGTTAGCGGGGACGAACACCGGGGAGCTGTTTTTT,CASSSVTLAGTNTGELFF,TRBV7-6,18,TRBD2,-,TRBJ2-2